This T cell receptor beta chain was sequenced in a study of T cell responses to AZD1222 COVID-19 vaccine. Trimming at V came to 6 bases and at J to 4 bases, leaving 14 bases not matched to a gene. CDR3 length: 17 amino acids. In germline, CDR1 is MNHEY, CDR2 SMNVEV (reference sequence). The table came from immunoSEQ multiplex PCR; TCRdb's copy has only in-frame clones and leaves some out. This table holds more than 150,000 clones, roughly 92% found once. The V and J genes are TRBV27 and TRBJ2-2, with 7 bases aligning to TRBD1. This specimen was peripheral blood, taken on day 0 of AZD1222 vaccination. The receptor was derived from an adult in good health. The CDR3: CASSGTAPKWGTGELFF. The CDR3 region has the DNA TGTGCCAGCAGCGGGACAGCCCCCAAGTGGGGCACCGGGGAGCTGTTTTTT.